This T cell receptor (beta chain) was recovered during a study of cytomegalovirus exposure and HLA in healthy donors. Study overall: Around 78 million unique TCRs, all from HLA-typed donors, were included in an early release of the data. Study outcomes and limitations: A list of around 160 TCR beta chains associated with cytomegalovirus was given. A missense variant in DCLRE1C was later tied to TCR beta V- and J-gene trimming.

Trimming stripped 4 bases from V and 5 bases from J, with 17 bases between. Germline values: CDR1 GTSNPN, CDR2 SVGIG (reference sequence). The CDR3 covers 14 residues. Healthy bone marrow donors made up the donor group. Comments on this clone: What it binds is not known.

With 60 Vbeta and 13 Jbeta primers, the PCR was carried out. The assay was immunoSEQ multiplex PCR, and TCRdb's table has in-frame clones only and misses some. Of some 92,000 clones in the sample, around four fifths are singletons; the top ten hold around 2.5%. The chain combines TRBV30 with TRBJ2-5, with D possibly TRBD2 on 6 matching bases. The receptor was derived from a man between 25 and 39 years old in good health and CMV-seronegative. The specimen was PBMCs. Here the CDR3 reads CAWNRIGGSETQYF. CDR3 coding DNA: TGTGCCTGGAACCGTATCGGGGGTTCGGAGACCCAGTACTTC.